This T cell receptor (beta chain) stems from a study of T-cell reconstitution after alpha-beta-depleted transplantation in children. Of note for this clonotype: Antigen specificity is unknown.

General study results and limits: Reportedly, alpha-beta T cells present about two months post-transplant originated from several hundred expanded clones of graft origin. One year after transplant, T-cell counts and diversity came mostly from newly produced T cells. For some patients, TCRbeta diversity was high at day 60 because of recipient T cells and thymic progenitors that survived.

V lost 3 bases to trimming and J lost 6 bases; unmatched junction nucleotides: 9. The CDR3 runs to 15 residues. As it was prepared, the TCRbeta library received unique molecular identifiers. Each CDR3 protein is one row after TCRdb ran MiXCR on the PCR reads. Of around 270,000 distinct CDR3 sequences in the sample, around 7.1% were seen once. The rearrangement uses TRBV12-3 or TRBV12-4 and TRBJ2-7; 9 bases match TRBD2. The TCR was taken from a female patient aged 2-15 years who had a stem cell transplant for Fanconi anemia, so the T cells may come from the graft donor. The sample was peripheral blood, taken 360 days after TCRalphabeta/CD19-depleted stem cell transplant. In DNA, the CDR3 is TGTGCCAGCAGTTTCCTGGCGGGAGGGGGTCCCGAGCAGTACTTC. It is translated as CASSFLAGGGPEQYF.